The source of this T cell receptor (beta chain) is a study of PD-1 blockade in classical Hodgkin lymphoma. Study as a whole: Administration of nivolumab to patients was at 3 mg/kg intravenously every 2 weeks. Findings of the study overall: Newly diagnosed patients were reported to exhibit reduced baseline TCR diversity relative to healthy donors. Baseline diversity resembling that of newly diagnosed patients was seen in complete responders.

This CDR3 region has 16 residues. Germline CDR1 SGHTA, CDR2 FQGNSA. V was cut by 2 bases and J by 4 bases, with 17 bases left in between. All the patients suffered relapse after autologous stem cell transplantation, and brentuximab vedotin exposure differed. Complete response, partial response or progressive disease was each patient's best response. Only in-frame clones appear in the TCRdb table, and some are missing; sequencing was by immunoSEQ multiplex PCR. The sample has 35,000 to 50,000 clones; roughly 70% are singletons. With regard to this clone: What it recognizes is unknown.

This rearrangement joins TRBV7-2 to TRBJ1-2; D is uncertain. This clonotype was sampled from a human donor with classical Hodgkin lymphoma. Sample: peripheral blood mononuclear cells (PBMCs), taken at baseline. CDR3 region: CASSLRHGDASYGYTF. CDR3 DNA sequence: TGTGCCAGCAGCTTACGACACGGGGATGCTTCCTATGGCTACACCTTC. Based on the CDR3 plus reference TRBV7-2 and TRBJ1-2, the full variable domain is GAGVSQSPSNKVTEKGKDVELRCDPISGHTALYWYRQSLGQGLEFLIYFQGNSAPDKSGLPSDRFSAERTGGSVSTLTIQRTQQEDSAVYLCASSLRHGDASYGYTFGSGTRLTVV.